One sample yielded the 19 T cell receptor beta chains listed below, sequenced in a study of lymphopenia after photon versus proton radiotherapy. Clones were read by immunoSEQ multiplex PCR, and TCRdb kept only the in-frame ones, dropping some. The sample has 150,000 to 200,000 clones; about 88% are singletons. Sample: peripheral blood, taken from a patient treated with photon-based radiotherapy. The receptors stem from a man between 50 and 59 years old with gastric cancer.

The rearrangement links TRBV18 to TRBJ1-1; the match to TRBD1 covers 10 bases. From germline, CDR1 is KGHSH and CDR2 LQKENI. Unmatched junction bases numbered 4, after V lost 6 bases and J lost 3 bases. This CDR3 contains 14 residues. For the CDR3, the DNA is TGTGCCAGCTCGCCCGGGACAGGGGACACTGAAGCTTTCTTT. Protein product: CASSPGTGDTEAFF. Complete variable domain (other parts from reference TRBV18 and TRBJ1-1): NAGVMQNPRHLVRRRGQEARLRCSPMKGHSHVYWYRQLPEEGLKFMVYLQKENIIDESGMPKERFSAEFPKEGPSILRIQQVVRGDSAAYFCASSPGTGDTEAFFGQGTRLTVV.

This clone was recorded once. This chain connects TRBV19 to TRBJ2-7; 9 bases fit TRBD2. Germline V CDR1 and CDR2: LNHDA, SQIVND (reference sequence). V shed 5 bases and J 4 bases; nucleotides not matched to a gene: 3. The CDR3 is 13 amino acids. CDR3 loop: CASSSLAGYEQYF. The CDR3 DNA reads as TGTGCCAGTAGTTCACTAGCGGGTTACGAGCAGTACTTC.

V usage is TRBV18 and J usage is TRBJ2-1; 10 bases are shared with TRBD2. CDR3 length: 15 amino acids. In germline, CDR1 is KGHSH, CDR2 LQKENI. V shed 3 bases, J shed 9 bases, and the junction held 8 bases outside the gene matches. In DNA, the CDR3 is TGTGCCAGCTCACCTCCGGGACTAGCGTATAGTGAGCAGTTCTTC. Its translation is CASSPPGLAYSEQFF.

The rearrangement joins TRBV5-6 to TRBJ1-3; TRBD1 might be the D (5 bases). The CDR3 covers 15 residues. Germline CDR1 reads SGHDT; CDR2 reads YYEEEE. V gave up 4 bases and J gave up 4 bases, with 15 bases separating them. The CDR3 DNA reads TGTGCCAGCAGCGAATTCGGGACTGCCGGAAACACCATATATTTT. Protein: CASSEFGTAGNTIYF.

V is TRBV29-1 and J is TRBJ2-5, with TRBD2 identical over 9 bases. Losses at the gene ends were 4 bases for V and 3 bases for J; bases not matched to a gene: 6. The CDR3 has 14 amino acids. Germline V gene sequence: CDR1 SQVTM, CDR2 ANQGSEA. The CDR3 spells CSVGGGREKETQYF. For the CDR3, the DNA is TGCAGCGTTGGAGGCGGGAGGGAGAAAGAGACCCAGTACTTC.

This clone came up once. Different DNA sequences within this sample yield the same CDR3. The chain uses TRBV30 and TRBJ1-1, with no clear D. V was trimmed by 0 bases and J by 1 base, leaving 6 bases between them. Germline V gives CDR1 GTSNPN, CDR2 SVGIG (reference sequence). This CDR3 contains 13 residues. The CDR3: CAWSVRRNTEAFF. The CDR3 DNA is TGTGCCTGGAGTGTCCGGAGGAACACTGAAGCTTTCTTT.

V usage is TRBV7-8 and J usage is TRBJ2-3, with D possibly being TRBD2 (6 bases). Deletions cut 3 bases from V and 3 bases from J, with 10 bases between. Germline-derived CDR1 and CDR2 are SGHVS and FQNEAQ. This CDR3 has 14 residues. CDR3 nucleotides: TGTGCCAGCAGCTTTGGACGGGAGACAGATACGCAGTATTTT. Protein: CASSFGRETDTQYF.

This clone occurred once. The chain joins TRBV29-1 to TRBJ2-7; possibly TRBD1 or TRBD2 for D (5 bases each). Trimming removed 1 base from V and 5 bases from J, with 12 bases in between. Germline V gives CDR1 SQVTM, CDR2 ANQGSEA. The CDR3 runs 13 residues. The CDR3 DNA reads TGCAGCGTTGAAGCTCAGGGAGTGGACGAGCAGTACTTC. Encoded protein: CSVEAQGVDEQYF.

The chain combines TRBV5-4 with TRBJ2-1; D not certain. This CDR3 contains 12 residues. From germline, CDR1 is SGHNT and CDR2 YYREEE (reference sequence). The V gene lost 3 bases and the J gene lost 7 bases, with 8 bases spanning the gap. The CDR3 region is CASSSLENEQFF. The CDR3 DNA reads TGTGCCAGCAGCTCTCTAGAAAATGAGCAGTTCTTC. Full variable domain (outside the CDR3, taken from reference TRBV5-4 and TRBJ2-1): ETGVTQSPTHLIKTRGQQVTLRCSSQSGHNTVSWYQQALGQGPQFIFQYYREEENGRGNFPPRFSGLQFPNYSSELNVNALELDDSALYLCASSSLENEQFFGPGTRLTVL.

The CDR3 DNA reads TGCGCCAGCAGCTTGGCTCTGGACACCTTTTCCTACGAGCAGTACTTC. It is translated as CASSLALDTFSYEQYF. The genes are TRBV5-1 and TRBJ2-7; D possibly corresponds to TRBD1 (5 bases). Trimming stripped 0 bases from V and 1 base from J, with 14 bases between. Looked up from germline, CDR1 is SGHRS and CDR2 is YFSETQ. This CDR3 is 16 amino acids long. The full variable domain, rest sourced from reference TRBV5-1 and TRBJ2-7, is KAGVTQTPRYLIKTRGQQVTLSCSPISGHRSVSWYQQTPGQGLQFLFEYFSETQRNKGNFPGRFSGRQFSNSRSEMNVSTLELGDSALYLCASSLALDTFSYEQYFGPGTRLTVT.

The rearrangement links TRBV7-9 to TRBJ1-4; D gene unclear. There are 18 residues in the CDR3. V was pared by 5 bases and J by 4 bases, with 23 bases between. Per the germline V gene, CDR1 is SEHNR and CDR2 is FQNEAQ (reference sequence). CDR3 coding DNA: TGTGCCAGCAGCCAAAATGGGTGGGCGGAAACATATAATGAAAAACTGTTTTTT. This translates into CASSQNGWAETYNEKLFF. Looking up the rest from reference TRBV7-9 and TRBJ1-4 gives the full variable domain: DTGVSQNPRHKITKRGQNVTFRCDPISEHNRLYWYRQTLGQGPEFLTYFQNEAQLEKSRLLSDRFSAERPKGSFSTLEIQRTEQGDSAMYLCASSQNGWAETYNEKLFFGSGTQLSVL.

V and J are TRBV10-3 and TRBJ2-1, with 11 bases identical to TRBD1. CDR1 ENHRY and CDR2 SYGVKD come from the germline V gene. Trimming removed 4 bases from V and 3 bases from J; junction bases left unmatched: 5. CDR3 size: 16 residues. The CDR3 region is CAISGTGTGGYNEQFF. In DNA form, the CDR3 reads TGTGCCATCAGTGGGACCGGGACAGGGGGCTACAATGAGCAGTTCTTC.

This chain connects TRBV6-6 to TRBJ2-7; D is uncertain. The ends were cut back, 6 bases at V and 2 bases at J, with 5 bases in the middle. CDR3 length equals 11 residues. Per germline, CDR1 MNHNY and CDR2 SVGAGI (reference sequence). The CDR3 loop is CASSRTYEQYF. DNA of the CDR3: TGTGCCAGCAGCCGGACCTACGAGCAGTACTTC.

The J gene is TRBJ2-3, the V gene TRBV5-4; no reliable D call. Germline V gives CDR1 SGHNT, CDR2 YYREEE (reference sequence). Trimming removed 1 base from V and 0 bases from J, with 9 bases in between. The CDR3 runs to 15 residues. CDR3 amino acids: CASSLYLLSTDTQYF. The CDR3 coding sequence is TGTGCCAGCAGCTTGTACCTTCTCAGCACAGATACGCAGTATTTT. The full variable domain, rest sourced from reference TRBV5-4 and TRBJ2-3, is ETGVTQSPTHLIKTRGQQVTLRCSSQSGHNTVSWYQQALGQGPQFIFQYYREEENGRGNFPPRFSGLQFPNYSSELNVNALELDDSALYLCASSLYLLSTDTQYFGPGTRLTVL.

The rearrangement links TRBV29-1 to TRBJ2-7, with D perhaps TRBD2 (6 bases). This CDR3 contains 12 residues. CDR1 SQVTM and CDR2 ANQGSEA come from the germline V gene. Trimming removed 4 bases from V and 0 bases from J, with 7 bases in between. In nucleotides, the CDR3 is TGCAGCGTTGGGGGGGACTCCTACGAGCAGTACTTC. It yields the protein CSVGGDSYEQYF.

J is TRBJ1-5 and V is TRBV4-2; no reliable D call. Trimming removed 4 bases from V and 5 bases from J, with 9 bases in between. The germline V gene encodes CDR1 LGHNA and CDR2 YNFKEQ. This CDR3 region has 13 residues. The CDR3 is CASSPRTDQPQHF. The CDR3 nucleotides are TGTGCCAGCAGCCCACGGACGGATCAGCCCCAGCATTTT.

The chain has TRBV6-6 and TRBJ2-5, with D tentatively TRBD1 (8 bases). The CDR3 runs to 14 residues. Trimming took off 4 bases at V and 5 bases at J, with 14 bases between the two ends. The V gene's germline CDR1 is MNHNY and CDR2 SVGAGI (reference sequence). CDR3 nucleotides: TGTGCCAGCAGTTGGACAGGGAGGGGGGAGACCCAGTACTTC. Translated: CASSWTGRGETQYF.

The V and J genes are TRBV19 and TRBJ1-4; the D is unclear. Germline-derived CDR1 and CDR2 are LNHDA and SQIVND (reference sequence). V dropped 6 bases and J dropped 7 bases, with 12 bases sitting between them. There are 13 residues in the CDR3. The CDR3 protein is CASRLLSSEKLFF. In DNA form, the CDR3 reads TGTGCCAGTAGGCTACTAAGCTCTGAAAAACTGTTTTTT.

The V gene is TRBV5-5, the J gene TRBJ1-2; D is perhaps TRBD1 (6 bases). Germline V gene sequence: CDR1 SGHKS, CDR2 YYEKEE (reference sequence). The ends were cut back, 0 bases at V and 7 bases at J, with 19 bases in the middle. The CDR3 loop spans 16 amino acids. The CDR3 here is CASSLVFGPGDRGYTF. The CDR3 DNA sequence: TGTGCCAGCAGCTTGGTTTTTGGGCCAGGGGATCGTGGCTACACCTTC.